This passage covers 15 T cell receptor beta chains from one sample sequenced in a study of blood T cell repertoires in COVID-19. Method: immunoSEQ multiplex PCR; TCRdb's copy keeps in-frame clones and lacks some. The sample contains about 190,000 clones, 88% of which appear only once. Source material: peripheral blood. The receptor set was obtained from a man aged 25-45 years with acute or convalescent COVID-19.

The J gene is TRBJ2-2, the V gene TRBV28; D gene ambiguous. CDR1 and CDR2 from the germline V gene are MDHEN and SYDVKM. V was shortened by 5 bases and J by 6 bases, with 10 bases between the two germline ends. The CDR3 runs to 13 residues. As DNA, the CDR3 is TGTGCCAGCAGTCCCTCCTACTCCGGGGAGCTGTTTTTT. Translation gives CASSPSYSGELFF.

V usage is TRBV6-5 and J usage is TRBJ1-2; D unresolved. This CDR3 spans 14 amino acids. The germline V gene has CDR1 MNHEY and CDR2 SVGAGI. Trimming pared 7 bases from V and 0 bases from J, leaving 12 bases between. The CDR3 coding sequence is TGTGCCAGCACCCCGAATCGAGCTAACTATGGCTACACCTTC. Its protein is CASTPNRANYGYTF.

The chain links TRBV27 to TRBJ2-7, with 9 bases aligning to TRBD1. The CDR3 covers 17 residues. V was clipped by 5 bases and J by 2 bases; unmatched bases: 13. Germline assignment: CDR1 MNHEY and CDR2 SMNVEV (reference sequence). This CDR3 is CASSPPIVTGGAYEQYF. For the CDR3, the DNA is TGTGCCAGCAGTCCACCAATTGTCACAGGGGGCGCCTACGAGCAGTACTTC.

J is TRBJ2-1 and V is TRBV19; 9 bases match TRBD2. Germline V gives CDR1 LNHDA, CDR2 SQIVND (reference sequence). CDR3 length equals 18 residues. J lost 0 bases, V lost 4 bases, and 10 bases had no gene match. In nucleotides, the CDR3 is TGTGCCAGTAGTACCCGACTGGGTAGCGGGGGCTCCTACAATGAGCAGTTCTTC. It encodes CASSTRLGSGGSYNEQFF.

The genes are TRBV7-9 and TRBJ1-1; D gene uncertain. Trimming cost V 1 base and J 1 base, with 7 bases left between them. The V gene's germline CDR1 is SEHNR and CDR2 FQNEAQ (reference sequence). The CDR3 loop spans 14 amino acids. The CDR3 nucleotides read TGTGCCAGCAGCTTAGACGTGAGGAACACTGAAGCTTTCTTT. Encoded protein: CASSLDVRNTEAFF. Full variable domain (outside the CDR3, taken from reference TRBV7-9 and TRBJ1-1): DTGVSQNPRHKITKRGQNVTFRCDPISEHNRLYWYRQTLGQGPEFLTYFQNEAQLEKSRLLSDRFSAERPKGSFSTLEIQRTEQGDSAMYLCASSLDVRNTEAFFGQGTRLTVV.

Of note for this clone: Mismatch with germline at one junction end may stem from a read error. This CDR3 is also generated by other DNA sequences in the sample. The CDR3 is CASTSFRGSGYTF. CDR3 in DNA: TGTGCCAGCACCTCATTCAGGGGAAGTGGCTATACCTTC. The chain uses TRBV28 and TRBJ1-2, with D possibly matching TRBD1 (6 bases). CDR3 length: 13 amino acids. CDR1 is MDHEN, CDR2 SYDVKM, per germline.

The chain links TRBV20-1 to TRBJ2-2; 8 nucleotides align to TRBD2. With 3 bases clipped from V and 4 bases from J, the junction kept 4 bases outside the gene matches. Per the germline V gene, CDR1 is DFQATT and CDR2 is SNEGSKA (reference sequence). The length of the CDR3 is 14 residues. The CDR3, as DNA: TGCAGTGCTAGTACACGGGGGGGCACCGGGGAGCTGTTTTTT. It codes for CSASTRGGTGELFF.

The genes are TRBV7-9 and TRBJ1-2, with TRBD1 as a possible D gene (5 bases). V shed 1 base and J shed 8 bases, with 8 bases lying between them. The CDR3 loop spans 12 amino acids. Germline V CDR1 and CDR2: SEHNR, FQNEAQ (reference sequence). This chain's CDR3 is CASSLGRAGYTF. DNA of the CDR3: TGTGCCAGCAGCTTAGGCAGGGCCGGCTACACCTTC.

The chain joins TRBV18 to TRBJ1-2, with D possibly matching TRBD1 (5 bases). Trimming removed 1 base at V and 8 bases at J, with 14 bases between. Per germline, CDR1 KGHSH and CDR2 LQKENI. The CDR3 sequence is 14 residues long. CDR3: CASSPLQGGWGYTF. Here the CDR3 DNA reads TGTGCCAGCTCACCACTTCAGGGCGGTTGGGGCTACACCTTC.

This chain links TRBV5-4 with TRBJ2-3; 7 positions agree with TRBD2. Germline CDR1 reads SGHNT; CDR2 reads YYREEE (reference sequence). V dropped 6 bases and J dropped 1; count of bases not matched to a gene: 11. The CDR3 totals 16 residues. CDR3: CASTSRPAGGTDTQYF. For the CDR3, the DNA is TGTGCCAGCACATCCAGGCCCGCGGGGGGCACAGATACGCAGTATTTT.

V usage is TRBV6-5 and J usage is TRBJ1-2; 8 bases fit TRBD1. V shed 6 bases, J shed 8 bases, and the junction held 5 bases outside the gene matches. Germline CDR1 reads MNHEY; CDR2 reads SVGAGI. The CDR3 covers 12 residues. This CDR3 is CASSPTGDGYTF. Written as DNA, the CDR3 is TGTGCCAGCAGCCCGACAGGGGACGGCTACACCTTC.

The V and J genes are TRBV5-5 and TRBJ1-2, with D unclear. Germline CDR1 SGHKS, CDR2 YYEKEE (reference sequence). Trimming took 0 bases from V and 5 from J, leaving 5 bases between them. This CDR3 has 12 amino acids. The CDR3 DNA reads as TGTGCCAGCAGCTTGGAGAGTTATGGCTACACCTTC. Translated: CASSLESYGYTF.

The chain has TRBV5-1 and TRBJ2-5; 9 nucleotides align to TRBD2. Trimming at V came to 5 bases and at J to 2 bases, leaving 7 bases not matched to a gene. Germline CDR1 SGHRS, CDR2 YFSETQ. This CDR3 spans 15 amino acids. This CDR3 is CASRRTSDRQETQYF. In DNA form, the CDR3 reads TGCGCCAGCAGACGGACTAGCGATAGGCAAGAGACCCAGTACTTC.

This clone came up a few times. V usage is TRBV3-1 (or the pseudogene TRBV3-2) and J usage is TRBJ2-2, with D unresolved. Germline V gene lookup returns CDR1 LGHDT and CDR2 YNNKEL (reference sequence). There are 14 residues in the CDR3. V shed 4 bases and J shed 5 bases, with 11 bases lying between them. CDR3 nucleotide sequence: TGTGCCAGCAGCCCCAGAACCTTTACCGGGGAGCTGTTTTTT. Encoded protein: CASSPRTFTGELFF.

This rearrangement joins TRBV19 to TRBJ2-1; the match to TRBD2 covers 8 bases. The J segment lost 10 bases and the V segment lost 4 bases, leaving 12 bases of the junction unmatched. CDR3 size: 15 residues. Per germline, CDR1 LNHDA and CDR2 SQIVND (reference sequence). Here the CDR3 DNA reads TGTGCCAGTAGTAGGTTGAGCGGGAGTACTAGGGAGCAGTTCTTC. Its translation is CASSRLSGSTREQFF.